A single sample gave rise to the 2 T cell receptor beta chains below, sequenced in a study of blood T cell repertoires in COVID-19. The protocol was immunoSEQ multiplex PCR, while the TCRdb copy is restricted to in-frame clones and leaves out a portion. This sample has about 300,000 clones, with roughly nine tenths found just once. The sequenced sample was peripheral blood. The receptors were sampled from a woman aged 25 to 39 with COVID-19, enrolled during active disease.

Written as DNA, the CDR3 is TGTGCCTGGACCCGACAGAGGAACACTGAAGCTTTCTTT. Translated, it gives CAWTRQRNTEAFF. This sequence joins TRBV30 and TRBJ1-1; possible D gene TRBD1, 5 bases. V was clipped by 4 bases and J by 1 base, with 10 bases between them. Germline V gives CDR1 GTSNPN, CDR2 SVGIG (reference sequence). This CDR3 has 13 residues.

The chain joins TRBV4-2 to TRBJ1-4; TRBD1 agrees at 7 bases. The CDR3 totals 17 residues. The J segment lost 0 bases and the V segment lost 7 bases, leaving 11 bases of the junction unmatched. Germline CDR1 reads LGHNA; CDR2 reads YNFKEQ. The CDR3 loop is CASNHRGGGATNEKLFF. The CDR3 DNA reads TGTGCCAGCAACCACAGGGGAGGGGGTGCAACTAATGAAAAACTGTTTTTT.